The rows below give T cell receptor beta chains drawn from one sample of a study of blood T cells in healthy people across ages. TCRdb redid the calling of the 5' RACE reads with MiXCR, one entry per CDR3 protein. Counted here are 450,000 to 650,000 distinct CDR3 sequences, 24% occurring once; the ten biggest clones make up roughly 9.4%. These data also featured in a second study, about T cells of mothers and their children.

Sequenced sample: blood. These receptors were collected from a boy younger than 18 in good health. Both conserved end residues are part of each CDR3. A D gene is named only where the DNA matches it firmly. Clone sizes are given selectively: once, few, many, or a class where the clone is expanded.

V gene: TRBV27; D gene: .; clone size: .; J gene: TRBJ1-6; CDR3 protein: CASSPPTAYNSPLHF; CDR3 DNA: TGTGCCAGCAGCCCCCCGACCGCCTATAATTCACCCCTCCACTTT
V gene: TRBV6-1; D gene: .; clone size: few; J gene: TRBJ2-1; CDR3 protein: CASTPSVSQPSYNEQFF; CDR3 DNA: TGTGCCAGCACTCCAAGTGTCTCCCAGCCCTCCTACAATGAGCAGTTCTTC
V gene: TRBV16; D gene: .; clone size: few; J gene: TRBJ2-7; CDR3 protein: CASSPRAVYEQYF; CDR3 DNA: TGTGCCAGCAGCCCGCGGGCGGTCTACGAGCAGTACTTC
V gene: TRBV28; D gene: .; clone size: .; J gene: TRBJ2-7; CDR3 protein: CASSTSLTFEQYF; CDR3 DNA: TGTGCCAGCAGCACCTCACTAACGTTCGAGCAGTACTTC
V gene: TRBV7-8; D gene: TRBD1; clone size: few; J gene: TRBJ1-1; CDR3 protein: CASSFPPEGANTEAFF; CDR3 DNA: TGTGCCAGCAGCTTCCCCCCGGAGGGGGCGAACACTGAAGCTTTCTTT
V gene: TRBV28; D gene: .; clone size: few; J gene: TRBJ2-5; CDR3 protein: CASRPPRFGETQYF; CDR3 DNA: TGTGCCAGCAGGCCCCCTCGTTTTGGGGAGACCCAGTACTTC
V gene: TRBV27; D gene: TRBD1; clone size: .; J gene: TRBJ1-5; CDR3 protein: CASSALDRGSQPQHF; CDR3 DNA: TGTGCCAGCAGTGCCCTCGACAGGGGGAGTCAGCCCCAGCATTTT
V gene: TRBV6-6; D gene: .; clone size: .; J gene: TRBJ1-5; CDR3 protein: CASSYRTDQPQHF; CDR3 DNA: TGTGCCAGCAGTTACAGGACAGATCAGCCCCAGCATTTT
V gene: TRBV2; D gene: TRBD2; clone size: .; J gene: TRBJ2-1; CDR3 protein: CASSAGGSGGAGEQFF; CDR3 DNA: TGTGCCAGCAGTGCTGGTGGATCGGGAGGTGCGGGTGAGCAGTTCTTC
V gene: TRBV9; D gene: .; clone size: few; J gene: TRBJ2-3; CDR3 protein: CASSALGAGADTQYF; CDR3 DNA: TGTGCCAGCAGCGCCTTGGGGGCCGGGGCAGATACGCAGTATTTT
V gene: TRBV7-2; D gene: .; clone size: .; J gene: TRBJ2-7; CDR3 protein: CASSLEWSPEQYF; CDR3 DNA: TGTGCCAGCAGCTTAGAGTGGTCCCCCGAGCAGTACTTC
V gene: TRBV4-3; D gene: .; clone size: few; J gene: TRBJ2-1; CDR3 protein: CASSQLVPGTSNEQFF; CDR3 DNA: TGCGCCAGCAGCCAACTAGTTCCCGGGACTTCCAATGAGCAGTTCTTC
V gene: TRBV9; D gene: .; clone size: .; J gene: TRBJ2-1; CDR3 protein: CASSVGEVYNEQFF; CDR3 DNA: TGTGCCAGCAGCGTAGGGGAAGTCTACAATGAGCAGTTCTTC
V gene: TRBV6-2/TRBV6-3; D gene: TRBD1; clone size: .; J gene: TRBJ1-2; CDR3 protein: CASFGTGRYGYTF; CDR3 DNA: TGTGCCAGCTTCGGGACAGGACGGTATGGCTACACCTTC
V gene: TRBV7-6; D gene: TRBD2; clone size: few; J gene: TRBJ2-7; CDR3 protein: CASSSGLAGGTTTYEQYF; CDR3 DNA: TGTGCCAGCAGCTCGGGACTAGCGGGAGGCACAACCACCTACGAGCAGTACTTC
V gene: TRBV4-3; D gene: TRBD2; clone size: many; J gene: TRBJ2-3; CDR3 protein: CASSQGGVTDTQYF; CDR3 DNA: TGCGCCAGCAGCCAGGGGGGGGTCACAGATACGCAGTATTTT
V gene: TRBV4-1; D gene: .; clone size: .; J gene: TRBJ2-2; CDR3 protein: CASSLPAGLNTGELFF; CDR3 DNA: TGCGCCAGCAGCCTACCGGCAGGCTTGAACACCGGGGAGCTGTTTTTT
V gene: TRBV7-3; D gene: .; clone size: few; J gene: TRBJ1-1; CDR3 protein: CASSSNPGWGNTEAFF; CDR3 DNA: TGTGCCAGCAGCTCGAATCCTGGTTGGGGGAACACTGAAGCTTTCTTT
V gene: TRBV10-3; D gene: .; clone size: few; J gene: TRBJ2-7; CDR3 protein: CAISDRKNYEQYF; CDR3 DNA: TGTGCCATCAGCGACAGGAAGAATTACGAGCAGTACTTC
V gene: TRBV20-1; D gene: TRBD2; clone size: few; J gene: TRBJ2-7; CDR3 protein: CSGEPGLAPYEQYF; CDR3 DNA: TGCAGTGGAGAGCCGGGACTAGCCCCCTACGAGCAGTACTTC
V gene: TRBV11-2; D gene: .; clone size: few; J gene: TRBJ2-1; CDR3 protein: CTSSLVPYNEQFF; CDR3 DNA: TGTACCAGCAGCTTAGTCCCCTACAATGAGCAGTTCTTC
V gene: TRBV20-1; D gene: .; clone size: .; J gene: TRBJ1-3; CDR3 protein: CSARLTGNTIYF; CDR3 DNA: TGCAGTGCTAGACTGACTGGAAACACCATATATTTT
V gene: TRBV5-4; D gene: .; clone size: .; J gene: TRBJ1-1; CDR3 protein: CASSSIPEQAVSEAFF; CDR3 DNA: TGTGCCAGCAGCTCTATACCAGAACAGGCGGTGTCTGAAGCTTTCTTT
V gene: TRBV7-9; D gene: .; clone size: few; J gene: TRBJ2-1; CDR3 protein: CASSLVVLREGYNEQFF; CDR3 DNA: TGTGCCAGCAGCTTAGTAGTTCTTCGAGAAGGCTACAATGAGCAGTTCTTC
V gene: TRBV3-1; D gene: .; clone size: few; J gene: TRBJ2-3; CDR3 protein: CASSERGTGSDTQYF; CDR3 DNA: TGTGCCAGCAGCGAAAGGGGAACAGGATCCGATACGCAGTATTTT
V gene: TRBV4-2; D gene: TRBD2; clone size: .; J gene: TRBJ2-1; CDR3 protein: CASSQDIARGRAGNYYNEQFF; CDR3 DNA: TGTGCCAGCAGCCAAGATATTGCGCGCGGGAGGGCCGGAAATTACTACAATGAGCAGTTCTTC
V gene: TRBV7-9; D gene: .; clone size: .; J gene: TRBJ2-5; CDR3 protein: CASSLEERETQYF; CDR3 DNA: TGTGCCAGCAGCTTGGAGGAGAGGGAGACCCAGTACTTC
V gene: TRBV11-2; D gene: .; clone size: .; J gene: TRBJ2-5; CDR3 protein: CASTKNADKTQETQYF; CDR3 DNA: TGTGCCAGCACCAAAAACGCTGACAAGACACAAGAGACCCAGTACTTC
V gene: TRBV6-4; D gene: .; clone size: many; J gene: TRBJ2-3; CDR3 protein: CASSDGVGADTQYF; CDR3 DNA: TGTGCCAGCAGTGACGGAGTAGGGGCAGATACGCAGTATTTT
V gene: TRBV9; D gene: TRBD1; clone size: few; J gene: TRBJ2-1; CDR3 protein: CASSRGLNEQFF; CDR3 DNA: TGTGCCAGCTCAAGGGGGCTGAATGAGCAGTTCTTC